Listed here are 14 T cell receptor beta chains from one sample, sequenced in a study of blood T cell repertoires in COVID-19. Clones were read by immunoSEQ multiplex PCR, and TCRdb kept only the in-frame ones, dropping some. The sample carries 340,000 or so clones, roughly 85% recorded once. The sequenced material came from PBMCs or T cells enriched from blood (not recorded which). Receptor source: a woman aged 40 to 49 with acute COVID-19.

The chain recombines TRBV6-5 with TRBJ2-1, with D hard to call. This CDR3 contains 15 residues. Trimming removed 10 bases at V and 0 bases at J, with 16 bases between. CDR1 MNHEY and CDR2 SVGAGI come from the germline V gene. The CDR3 DNA is TGTGCCACCTTGAGTAGTCGGAGCTCCTACAATGAGCAGTTCTTC. Translating it yields CATLSSRSSYNEQFF.

As DNA, the CDR3 is TGTGCCAGCAGCGAAGGGGCAACTAATGAAAAACTGTTTTTT. It codes for CASSEGATNEKLFF. This chain connects TRBV9 to TRBJ1-4, with D maybe TRBD1 (5 bases). This CDR3 spans 14 amino acids. V lost 3 bases, J lost 0 bases, and 6 bases lay in between. Germline lookup yields CDR1 SGDLS and CDR2 YYNGEE.

In the case of this clone: Other DNA sequences from this sample encode an identical CDR3 as well. V and J are TRBV6-2 or TRBV6-3 and TRBJ2-7; D gene ambiguous. This CDR3 spans 11 amino acids. In germline, CDR1 is MNHEY, CDR2 SVGEGT. Trimming stripped 5 bases from V and 2 bases from J, with 4 bases between. The CDR3 is CASSPAYEQYF. DNA for the CDR3: TGTGCCAGCAGTCCGGCCTACGAGCAGTACTTC.

The CDR3 here is CASSVGTAISSGANVLTF. Here the CDR3 DNA reads TGTGCCAGCAGCGTTGGGACAGCCATATCTTCCGGGGCCAACGTCCTGACTTTC. The V and J genes are TRBV9 and TRBJ2-6, with 7 bases lining up with TRBD1. The CDR3 sequence is 18 residues long. Germline V gives CDR1 SGDLS, CDR2 YYNGEE. Unmatched junction bases numbered 12, after V lost 2 bases and J lost 4 bases.

The chain combines TRBV11-2 with TRBJ1-2; D gene uncertain. From germline, CDR1 is SGHAT and CDR2 FQNNGV. This CDR3 is built from 15 residues. Between the trimmed V and J ends, which lost 1 base and 2 bases, there was a span of 11 bases. The chain's CDR3 is CASSLVPRWNYGYTF. CDR3 nucleotide sequence: TGTGCCAGCAGCTTAGTCCCGCGGTGGAACTATGGCTACACCTTC. The whole variable domain, filled in from reference TRBV11-2 and TRBJ1-2, reads EAGVAQSPRYKIIEKRQSVAFWCNPISGHATLYWYQQILGQGPKLLIQFQNNGVVDDSQLPKDRFSAERLKGVDSTLKIQPAKLEDSAVYLCASSLVPRWNYGYTFGSGTRLTVV.

V usage is TRBV3-1 (or the pseudogene TRBV3-2) and J usage is TRBJ2-1, with D maybe TRBD2 (6 bases). Germline V gene data show CDR1 as LGHDT and CDR2 as YNNKEL (reference sequence). With 6 bases removed from V and 3 bases from J, the gap between germline ends came to 12 bases. The CDR3 consists of 14 residues. CDR3 nucleotide sequence: TGTGCCAGCAGTCCTCTCGGGAGCTACAATGAGCAGTTCTTC. Its translation is CASSPLGSYNEQFF.

The V and J genes are TRBV6-2 or TRBV6-3 and TRBJ2-2; weak D call: TRBD2 (6 bases). The germline V gene encodes CDR1 MNHEY and CDR2 SVGEGT. The CDR3 is made up of 17 amino acids. V lost 2 bases, J lost 8 bases, and 21 bases lay in between. The CDR3 region is CASSYPVEWGLSGELFF. The CDR3 DNA reads TGTGCCAGCAGTTACCCGGTAGAGTGGGGACTTTCAGGGGAGCTGTTTTTT.

The chain combines TRBV19 with TRBJ2-1; 9 bases line up with TRBD2. Per germline, CDR1 LNHDA and CDR2 SQIVND (reference sequence). V lost 7 bases and J lost 6; bases outside the gene matches: 7. The CDR3 is 14 residues long. This chain's CDR3 is CASKNKAGGNEQFF. The CDR3 DNA reads as TGTGCCAGTAAGAATAAAGCGGGAGGCAATGAGCAGTTCTTC.

The chain links TRBV18 to TRBJ2-1, with TRBD1 matching over 7 bases. V was pared by 1 base and J by 2 bases, with 2 bases of the junction left unmatched. The germline V gene has CDR1 KGHSH and CDR2 LQKENI. This CDR3 is 15 amino acids long. The CDR3 protein is CASSPRTGTYNEQFF. The CDR3 nucleotides read TGTGCCAGCTCACCACGGACAGGAACCTACAATGAGCAGTTCTTC.

This clone appeared once. The chain uses TRBV4-1 and TRBJ1-2, with 7 nucleotides matching TRBD1. The CDR3 extends over 15 amino acids. From germline, CDR1 is MGHRA and CDR2 YSYEKL. The ends lost 4 bases at V and 4 bases at J; junction bases unmatched: 9. The CDR3 DNA reads as TGCGCCAGCAGCCTTGAGGGGACAGCCGCCTATGGCTACACCTTC. It codes for CASSLEGTAAYGYTF.

This rearrangement joins TRBV4-3 to TRBJ2-5; 8 bases align to TRBD1. The J segment lost 4 bases and the V segment lost 2 bases, leaving 6 bases of the junction unmatched. Germline CDR1 and CDR2: LGHNA and YSLEER. The length of the CDR3 is 15 residues. The DNA for the CDR3 is TGCGCCAGCAGCCAAAGTCAGGGGGCGGGAGAGACCCAGTACTTC. This codes for CASSQSQGAGETQYF.

The chain joins TRBV4-2 to TRBJ1-2; 7 bases fit TRBD1. This CDR3 is built from 12 residues. Trimming cost V 5 bases and J 8 bases; bases outside gene matches: 5. CDR1 and CDR2 (germline): LGHNA, YNFKEQ. The CDR3 region is CASSSTGQGYTF. The CDR3 DNA sequence: TGTGCCAGCAGCTCGACAGGGCAGGGCTACACCTTC.

The gene calls are TRBV2 and TRBJ2-4, with D unresolved. In germline, CDR1 is SNHLY, CDR2 FYNNEI. V lost 5 bases and J 9 bases, leaving 8 bases between the germline ends. The CDR3 totals 11 residues. The CDR3 is CASSSLGIQYF. CDR3 in DNA: TGTGCCAGCAGTTCCCTCGGCATTCAGTACTTC.

The chain has TRBV6-2 or TRBV6-3 and TRBJ1-5; 9 nucleotides agree with TRBD1. CDR1 is MNHEY, CDR2 SVGEGT, per germline. Unmatched junction bases numbered 11, after V lost 2 bases and J lost 0 bases. The CDR3 extends over 19 amino acids. CDR3 bases: TGTGCCAGCAGTTACCTTCAAGGACAGGGGACATATAGCAATCAGCCCCAGCATTTT. As protein: CASSYLQGQGTYSNQPQHF.